The 2 T cell receptor beta chains given below trace back to one sample, sequenced in a study of vaccination effects on CD4 cells after COVID-19. Sequencing followed a ViraFEST assay step that expanded antigen-specific CD4+ T cells with viral peptide pools. CD4+ T cells were isolated after around ten days of culture. None of the vaccinated had previously contracted SARS-CoV-2, and their nucleocapsid antibodies tested negative. Some clones are missing from TCRdb's copy, which holds only in-frame ones; the method was immunoSEQ multiplex PCR. Counted here are 65,000 or so clones, roughly 76% occurring once; the ten biggest clones make up 2.5% to 3%. No antigens are known for them. Sequencing used CD4+ T cells from PBMCs cultured with HCoV-NL63 spike peptides, obtained before COVID-19 vaccination. The receptors stem from a human donor who received a COVID-19 vaccine.

The chain links TRBV10-2 to TRBJ1-5; D is unresolved. Trimming left V 3 bases short and J 6 bases short, with 12 bases between. CDR1 WSHSY and CDR2 SAAADI come from the germline V gene. This CDR3 spans 14 amino acids. The CDR3 here is CASSDRTARQPQHF. The CDR3 coding sequence is TGCGCCAGCAGTGATAGGACGGCTCGTCAGCCCCAGCATTTT.

The chain uses TRBV5-1 and TRBJ1-4, with TRBD1 as a possible D gene (5 bases). The CDR3 spans 14 residues. The V gene lost 4 bases and the J gene lost 7 bases, with 14 bases spanning the gap. CDR1 and CDR2 (germline): SGHRS, YFSETQ. CDR3 amino acids: CASSAGPGTEKLFF. In DNA form, the CDR3 reads TGCGCCAGCAGCGCGGGACCAGGTACTGAAAAACTGTTTTTT.